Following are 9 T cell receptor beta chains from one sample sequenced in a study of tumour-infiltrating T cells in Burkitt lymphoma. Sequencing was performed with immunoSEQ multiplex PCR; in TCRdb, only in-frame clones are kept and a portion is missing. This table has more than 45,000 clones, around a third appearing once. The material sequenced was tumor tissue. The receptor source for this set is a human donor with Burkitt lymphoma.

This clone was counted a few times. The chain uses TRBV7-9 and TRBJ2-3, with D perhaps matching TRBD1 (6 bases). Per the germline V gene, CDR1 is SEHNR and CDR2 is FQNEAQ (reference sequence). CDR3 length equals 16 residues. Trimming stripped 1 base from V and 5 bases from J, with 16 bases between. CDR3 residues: CASSLEGQPGRDTQYF. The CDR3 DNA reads TGTGCCAGCAGCTTAGAAGGACAGCCTGGGAGAGATACGCAGTATTTT.

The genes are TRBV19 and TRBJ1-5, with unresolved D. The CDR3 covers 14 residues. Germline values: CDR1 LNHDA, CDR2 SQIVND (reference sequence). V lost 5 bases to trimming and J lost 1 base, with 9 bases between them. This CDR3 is CASSLLGSNQPQHF. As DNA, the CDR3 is TGTGCCAGTAGTCTCCTCGGCAGCAATCAGCCCCAGCATTTT.

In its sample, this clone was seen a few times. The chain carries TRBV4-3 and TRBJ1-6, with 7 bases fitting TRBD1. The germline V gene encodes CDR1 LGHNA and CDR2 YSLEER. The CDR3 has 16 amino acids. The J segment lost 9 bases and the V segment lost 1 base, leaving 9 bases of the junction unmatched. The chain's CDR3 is CASSQAAGTEGSPLHF. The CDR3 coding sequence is TGCGCCAGCAGCCAAGCAGCCGGGACAGAAGGTTCACCCCTCCACTTT.

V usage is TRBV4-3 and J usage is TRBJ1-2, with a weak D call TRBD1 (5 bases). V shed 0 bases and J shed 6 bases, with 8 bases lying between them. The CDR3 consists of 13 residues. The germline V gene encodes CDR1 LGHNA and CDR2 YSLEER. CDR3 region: CASSQDREHGYTF. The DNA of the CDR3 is TGCGCCAGCAGCCAAGACAGGGAACATGGCTACACCTTC.

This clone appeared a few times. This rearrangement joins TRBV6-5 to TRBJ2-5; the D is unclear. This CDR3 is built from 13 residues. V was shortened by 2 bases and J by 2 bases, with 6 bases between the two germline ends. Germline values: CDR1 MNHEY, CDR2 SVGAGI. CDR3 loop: CASSYNPQETQYF. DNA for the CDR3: TGTGCCAGCAGTTACAACCCTCAAGAGACCCAGTACTTC.

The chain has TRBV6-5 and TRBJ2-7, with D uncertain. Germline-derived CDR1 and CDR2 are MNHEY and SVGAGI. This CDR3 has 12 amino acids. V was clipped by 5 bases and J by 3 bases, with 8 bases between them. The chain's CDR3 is CASSTSYYEQYF. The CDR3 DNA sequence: TGTGCCAGCAGTACCTCTTACTACGAGCAGTACTTC.

Written as DNA, the CDR3 is TGCGCCAGCAGTAATCAGGGGGCGCCGACCGGGGAGCTGTTTTTT. Its translation: CASSNQGAPTGELFF. The chain couples TRBV5-1 to TRBJ2-2, with 8 bases lining up with TRBD1. Germline CDR1 and CDR2: SGHRS and YFSETQ. Losses at the gene ends were 5 bases for V and 5 bases for J; bases not matched to a gene: 8. The CDR3 spans 15 residues.

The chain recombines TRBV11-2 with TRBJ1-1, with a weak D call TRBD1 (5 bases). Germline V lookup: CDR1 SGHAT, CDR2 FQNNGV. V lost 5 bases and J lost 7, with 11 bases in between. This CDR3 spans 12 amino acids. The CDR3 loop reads CASSNGTVEAFF. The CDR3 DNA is TGTGCCAGCAGCAACGGGACGGTTGAAGCTTTCTTT.

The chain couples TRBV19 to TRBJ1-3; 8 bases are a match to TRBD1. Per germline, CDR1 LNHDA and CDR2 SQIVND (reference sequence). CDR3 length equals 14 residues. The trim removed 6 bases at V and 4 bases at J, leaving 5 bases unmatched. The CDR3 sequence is CASSWTGPGNTIYF. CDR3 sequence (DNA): TGTGCCAGTAGCTGGACAGGGCCAGGAAACACCATATATTTT. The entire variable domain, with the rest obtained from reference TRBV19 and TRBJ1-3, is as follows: DGGITQSPKYLFRKEGQNVTLSCEQNLNHDAMYWYRQDPGQGLRLIYYSQIVNDFQKGDIAEGYSVSREKKESFPLTVTSAQKNPTAFYLCASSWTGPGNTIYFGEGSWLTVV.